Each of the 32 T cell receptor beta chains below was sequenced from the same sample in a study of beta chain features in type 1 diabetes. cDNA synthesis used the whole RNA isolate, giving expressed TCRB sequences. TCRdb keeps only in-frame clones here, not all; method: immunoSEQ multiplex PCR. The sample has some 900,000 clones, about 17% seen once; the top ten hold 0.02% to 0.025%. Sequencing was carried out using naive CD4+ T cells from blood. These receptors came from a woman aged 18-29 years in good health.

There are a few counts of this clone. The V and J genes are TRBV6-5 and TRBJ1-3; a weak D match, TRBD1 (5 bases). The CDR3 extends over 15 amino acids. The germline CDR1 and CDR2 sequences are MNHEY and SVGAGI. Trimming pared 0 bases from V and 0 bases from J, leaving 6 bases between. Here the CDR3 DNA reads TGTGCCAGCAGTTACTCGGGGGTCTCTGGAAACACCATATATTTT. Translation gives CASSYSGVSGNTIYF.

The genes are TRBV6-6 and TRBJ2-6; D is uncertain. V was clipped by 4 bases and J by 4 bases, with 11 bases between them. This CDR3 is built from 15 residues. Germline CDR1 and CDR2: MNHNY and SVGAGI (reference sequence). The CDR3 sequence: CASSLNPTGANVLTF. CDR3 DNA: TGTGCCAGCAGTTTGAACCCAACAGGGGCCAACGTCCTGACTTTC.

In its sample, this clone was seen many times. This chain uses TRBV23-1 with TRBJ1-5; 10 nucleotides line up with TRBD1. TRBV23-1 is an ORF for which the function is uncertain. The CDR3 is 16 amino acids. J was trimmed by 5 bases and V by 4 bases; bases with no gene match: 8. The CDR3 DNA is TGCGCCAGCAGTCTCATGGACAGGGGGTTTTATCAGCCCCAGCATTTT. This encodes CASSLMDRGFYQPQHF.

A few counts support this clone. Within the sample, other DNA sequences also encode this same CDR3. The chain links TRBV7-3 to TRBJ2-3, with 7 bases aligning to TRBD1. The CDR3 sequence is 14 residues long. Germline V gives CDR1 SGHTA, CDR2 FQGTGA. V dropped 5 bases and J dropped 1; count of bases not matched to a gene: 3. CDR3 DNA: TGTGCCAGCAGCGAGCAGGGGGGCACAGATACGCAGTATTTT. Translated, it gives CASSEQGGTDTQYF. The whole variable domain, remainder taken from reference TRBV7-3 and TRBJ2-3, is GAGVSQTPSNKVTEKGKYVELRCDPISGHTALYWYRQSLGQGPEFLIYFQGTGAADDSGLPNDRFFAVRPEGSVSTLKIQRTERGDSAVYLCASSEQGGTDTQYFGPGTRLTVL.

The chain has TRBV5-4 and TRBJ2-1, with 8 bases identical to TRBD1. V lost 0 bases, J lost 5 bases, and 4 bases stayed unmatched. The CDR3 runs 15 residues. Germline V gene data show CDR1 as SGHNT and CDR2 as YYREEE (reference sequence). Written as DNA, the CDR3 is TGTGCCAGCAGCTTGGCCAGGGGGCTCGACAATGAGCAGTTCTTC. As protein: CASSLARGLDNEQFF.

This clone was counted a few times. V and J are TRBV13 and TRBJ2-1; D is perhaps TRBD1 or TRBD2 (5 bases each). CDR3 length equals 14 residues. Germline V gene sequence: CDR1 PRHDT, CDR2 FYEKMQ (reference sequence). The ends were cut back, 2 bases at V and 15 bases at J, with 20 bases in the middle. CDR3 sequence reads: CASSLFGGRLVRFF. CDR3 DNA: TGTGCCAGCAGCTTATTTGGGGGTCGCTTAGTTCGGTTCTTC.

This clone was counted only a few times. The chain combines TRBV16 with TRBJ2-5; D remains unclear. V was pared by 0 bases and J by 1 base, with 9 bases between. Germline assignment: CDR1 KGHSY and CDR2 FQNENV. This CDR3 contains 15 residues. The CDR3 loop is CASSQSFSAQETQYF. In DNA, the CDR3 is TGTGCCAGCAGCCAATCGTTTTCAGCCCAAGAGACCCAGTACTTC.

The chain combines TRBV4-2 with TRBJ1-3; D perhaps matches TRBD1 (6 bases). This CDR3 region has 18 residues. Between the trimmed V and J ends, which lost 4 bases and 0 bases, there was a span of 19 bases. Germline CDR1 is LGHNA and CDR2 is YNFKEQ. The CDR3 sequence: CASSRALGGEYSGNTIYF. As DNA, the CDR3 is TGTGCCAGCAGCCGAGCCTTGGGGGGCGAATACTCTGGAAACACCATATATTTT.

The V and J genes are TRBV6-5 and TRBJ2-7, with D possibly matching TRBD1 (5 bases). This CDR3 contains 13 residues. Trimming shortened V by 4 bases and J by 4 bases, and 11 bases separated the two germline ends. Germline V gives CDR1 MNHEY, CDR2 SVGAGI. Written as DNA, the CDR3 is TGTGCCAGCAGTTGGGGCCCAGGATACGAGCAGTACTTC. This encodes CASSWGPGYEQYF.

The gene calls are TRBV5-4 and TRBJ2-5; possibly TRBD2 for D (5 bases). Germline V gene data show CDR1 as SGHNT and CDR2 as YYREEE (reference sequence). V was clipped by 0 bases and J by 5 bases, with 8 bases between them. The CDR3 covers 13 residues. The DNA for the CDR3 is TGTGCCAGCAGCTTGGTAGCGATGGAGACCCAGTACTTC. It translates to CASSLVAMETQYF.

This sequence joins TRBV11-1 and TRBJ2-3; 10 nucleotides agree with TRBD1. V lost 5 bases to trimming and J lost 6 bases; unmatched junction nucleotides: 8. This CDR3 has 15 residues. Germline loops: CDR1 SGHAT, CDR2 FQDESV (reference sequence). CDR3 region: CASSPRTGGMDTQYF. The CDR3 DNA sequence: TGTGCCAGCAGCCCGCGGACAGGGGGAATGGATACGCAGTATTTT.

This chain's CDR3 is CASSLSDRGIGQPQHF. In DNA form, the CDR3 reads TGTGCCAGCAGCTTGTCGGACAGGGGGATTGGACAGCCCCAGCATTTT. The chain employs TRBV7-2 and TRBJ1-5; TRBD1 agrees at 10 bases. Per germline, CDR1 SGHTA and CDR2 FQGNSA. This CDR3 region has 16 residues. Trimming removed 3 bases from V and 7 bases from J; junction bases left unmatched: 9.

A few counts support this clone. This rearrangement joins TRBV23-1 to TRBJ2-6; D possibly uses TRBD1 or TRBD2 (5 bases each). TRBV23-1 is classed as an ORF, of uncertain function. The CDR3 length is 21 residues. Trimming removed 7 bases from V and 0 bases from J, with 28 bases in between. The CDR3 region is CASNIFGAVPKVNSGANVLTF. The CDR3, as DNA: TGCGCCAGCAATATTTTCGGGGCAGTTCCTAAAGTAAACTCTGGGGCCAACGTCCTGACTTTC.

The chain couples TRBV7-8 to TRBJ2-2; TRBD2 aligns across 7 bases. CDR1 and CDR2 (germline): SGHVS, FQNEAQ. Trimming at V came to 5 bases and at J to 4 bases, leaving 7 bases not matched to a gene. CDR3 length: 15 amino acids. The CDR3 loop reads CASSTRLAGTGELFF. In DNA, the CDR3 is TGTGCCAGCAGCACTAGACTAGCCGGCACCGGGGAGCTGTTTTTT.

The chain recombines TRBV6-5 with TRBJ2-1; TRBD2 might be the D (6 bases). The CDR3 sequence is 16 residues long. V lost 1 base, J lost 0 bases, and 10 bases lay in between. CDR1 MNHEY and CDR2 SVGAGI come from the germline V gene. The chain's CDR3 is CASSYYSGHSYNEQFF. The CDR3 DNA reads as TGTGCCAGCAGTTACTATAGCGGACACTCCTACAATGAGCAGTTCTTC.

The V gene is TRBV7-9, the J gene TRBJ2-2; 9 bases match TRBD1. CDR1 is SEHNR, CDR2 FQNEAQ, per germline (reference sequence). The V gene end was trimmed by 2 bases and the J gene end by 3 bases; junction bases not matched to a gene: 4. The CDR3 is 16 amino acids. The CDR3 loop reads CASSLSWTGDTGELFF. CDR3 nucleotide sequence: TGTGCCAGCAGCTTATCATGGACAGGGGACACCGGGGAGCTGTTTTTT. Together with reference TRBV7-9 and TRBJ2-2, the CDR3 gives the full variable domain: DTGVSQNPRHKITKRGQNVTFRCDPISEHNRLYWYRQTLGQGPEFLTYFQNEAQLEKSRLLSDRFSAERPKGSFSTLEIQRTEQGDSAMYLCASSLSWTGDTGELFFGEGSRLTVL.

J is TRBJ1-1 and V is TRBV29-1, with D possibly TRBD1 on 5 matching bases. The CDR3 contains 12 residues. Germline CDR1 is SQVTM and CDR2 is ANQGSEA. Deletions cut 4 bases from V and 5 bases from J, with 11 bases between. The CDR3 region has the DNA TGCAGCGTTGCCAGGGAATATACTGAAGCTTTCTTT. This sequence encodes CSVAREYTEAFF.

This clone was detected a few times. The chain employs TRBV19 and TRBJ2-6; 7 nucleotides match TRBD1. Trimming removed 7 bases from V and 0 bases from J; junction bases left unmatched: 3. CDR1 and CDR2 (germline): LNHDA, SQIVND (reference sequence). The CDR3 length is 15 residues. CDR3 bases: TGTGCCAGTACCCCAGGGGGCTCTGGGGCCAACGTCCTGACTTTC. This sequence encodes CASTPGGSGANVLTF.

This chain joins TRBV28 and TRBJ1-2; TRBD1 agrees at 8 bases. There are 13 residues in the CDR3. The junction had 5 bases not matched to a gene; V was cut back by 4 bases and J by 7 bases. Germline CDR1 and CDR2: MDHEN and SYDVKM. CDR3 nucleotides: TGTGCCAGCAGTTCCGGACAGGGTCCTGGCTACACCTTC. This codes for CASSSGQGPGYTF.

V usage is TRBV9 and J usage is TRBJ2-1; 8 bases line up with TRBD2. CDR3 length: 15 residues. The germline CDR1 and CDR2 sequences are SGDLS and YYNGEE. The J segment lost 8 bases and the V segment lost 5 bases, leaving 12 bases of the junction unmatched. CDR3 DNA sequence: TGTGCCAGCAGTGTTATCGGGAGGGGTTCGCATGAGCAGTTCTTC. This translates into CASSVIGRGSHEQFF.

The CDR3 protein is CASQKGGQGLFRYF. The CDR3 DNA reads TGTGCCAGCCAAAAAGGAGGGCAGGGGCTTTTTCGGTACTTC. The V and J genes are TRBV28 and TRBJ2-7; the D call may be TRBD1 or TRBD2 (6 bases each). The CDR3 extends over 14 amino acids. With 8 bases removed from V and 12 bases from J, the gap between germline ends came to 26 bases. Germline V gives CDR1 MDHEN, CDR2 SYDVKM.

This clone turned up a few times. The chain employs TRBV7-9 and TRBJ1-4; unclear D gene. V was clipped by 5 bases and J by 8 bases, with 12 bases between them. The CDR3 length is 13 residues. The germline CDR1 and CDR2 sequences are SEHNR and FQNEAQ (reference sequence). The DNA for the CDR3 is TGTGCCAGCAGCGCCCAAGTGGGCGAAAAACTGTTTTTT. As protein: CASSAQVGEKLFF.

The CDR3 protein is CASSLPPHETQYF. The CDR3 nucleotides are TGTGCCAGCAGCTTACCCCCCCATGAGACCCAGTACTTC. This chain uses TRBV7-2 with TRBJ2-5; D remains ambiguous. Germline V gene lookup returns CDR1 SGHTA and CDR2 FQGNSA. The CDR3 extends over 13 amino acids. Trimming stripped 2 bases from V and 5 bases from J, with 9 bases between.

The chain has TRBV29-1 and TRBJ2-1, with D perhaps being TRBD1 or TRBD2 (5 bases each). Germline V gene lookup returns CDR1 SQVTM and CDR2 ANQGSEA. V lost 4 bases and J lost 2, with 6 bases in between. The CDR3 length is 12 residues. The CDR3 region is CSVVGAYNEQFF. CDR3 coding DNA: TGCAGCGTTGTGGGGGCCTACAATGAGCAGTTCTTC.

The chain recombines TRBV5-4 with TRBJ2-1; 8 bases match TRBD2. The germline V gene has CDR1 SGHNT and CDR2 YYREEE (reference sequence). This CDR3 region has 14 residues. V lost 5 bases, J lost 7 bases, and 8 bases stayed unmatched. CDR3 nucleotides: TGTGCCAGCAGTCCCGGGCGGGAGGATAATGAGCAGTTCTTC. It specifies CASSPGREDNEQFF.

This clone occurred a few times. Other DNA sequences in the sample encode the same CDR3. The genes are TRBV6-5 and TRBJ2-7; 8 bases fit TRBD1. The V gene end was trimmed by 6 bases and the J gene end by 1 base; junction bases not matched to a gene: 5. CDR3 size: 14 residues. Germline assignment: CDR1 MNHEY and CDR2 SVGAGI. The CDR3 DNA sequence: TGTGCCAGCAGGACCGGGACAGGTTCCTACGAGCAGTACTTC. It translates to CASRTGTGSYEQYF.

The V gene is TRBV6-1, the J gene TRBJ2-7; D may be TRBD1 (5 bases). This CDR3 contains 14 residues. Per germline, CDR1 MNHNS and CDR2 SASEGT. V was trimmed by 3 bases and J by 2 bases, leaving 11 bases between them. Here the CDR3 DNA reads TGTGCCAGCAGTGAGACGACAGATACCTACGAGCAGTACTTC. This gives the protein CASSETTDTYEQYF.

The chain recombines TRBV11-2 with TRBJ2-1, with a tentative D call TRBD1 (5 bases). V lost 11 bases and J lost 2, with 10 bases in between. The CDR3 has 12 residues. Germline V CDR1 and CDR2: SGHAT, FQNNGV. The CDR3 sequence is CAASGPYNEQFF. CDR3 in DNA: TGTGCCGCCTCAGGGCCCTACAATGAGCAGTTCTTC.

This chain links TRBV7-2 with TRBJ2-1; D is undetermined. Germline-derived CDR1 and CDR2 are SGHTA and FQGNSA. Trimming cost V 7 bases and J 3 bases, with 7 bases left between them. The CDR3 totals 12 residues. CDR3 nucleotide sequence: TGTGCCAGCACCCTGGTCTACAATGAGCAGTTCTTC. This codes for CASTLVYNEQFF.

Here the CDR3 reads CASSPGQAGRGYGYTF. CDR3 DNA: TGTGCCAGCAGTCCGGGACAGGCCGGCCGGGGCTATGGCTACACCTTC. The V call is TRBV28, the J call TRBJ1-2; TRBD1 agrees at 8 bases. Germline V lookup: CDR1 MDHEN, CDR2 SYDVKM. This CDR3 region has 16 residues. J lost 4 bases, V lost 5 bases, and 12 bases had no gene match.

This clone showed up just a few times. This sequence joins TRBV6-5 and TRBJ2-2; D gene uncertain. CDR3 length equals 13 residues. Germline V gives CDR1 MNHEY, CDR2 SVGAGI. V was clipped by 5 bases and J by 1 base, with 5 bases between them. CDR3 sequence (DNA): TGTGCCAGCAGTACCCTGAACACCGGGGAGCTGTTTTTT. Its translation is CASSTLNTGELFF.

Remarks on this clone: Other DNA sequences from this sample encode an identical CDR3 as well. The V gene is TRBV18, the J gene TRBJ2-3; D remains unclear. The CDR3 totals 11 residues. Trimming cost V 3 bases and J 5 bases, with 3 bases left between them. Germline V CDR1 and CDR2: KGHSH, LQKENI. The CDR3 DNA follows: TGTGCCAGCTCACCCGGAGATACGCAGTATTTT. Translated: CASSPGDTQYF.